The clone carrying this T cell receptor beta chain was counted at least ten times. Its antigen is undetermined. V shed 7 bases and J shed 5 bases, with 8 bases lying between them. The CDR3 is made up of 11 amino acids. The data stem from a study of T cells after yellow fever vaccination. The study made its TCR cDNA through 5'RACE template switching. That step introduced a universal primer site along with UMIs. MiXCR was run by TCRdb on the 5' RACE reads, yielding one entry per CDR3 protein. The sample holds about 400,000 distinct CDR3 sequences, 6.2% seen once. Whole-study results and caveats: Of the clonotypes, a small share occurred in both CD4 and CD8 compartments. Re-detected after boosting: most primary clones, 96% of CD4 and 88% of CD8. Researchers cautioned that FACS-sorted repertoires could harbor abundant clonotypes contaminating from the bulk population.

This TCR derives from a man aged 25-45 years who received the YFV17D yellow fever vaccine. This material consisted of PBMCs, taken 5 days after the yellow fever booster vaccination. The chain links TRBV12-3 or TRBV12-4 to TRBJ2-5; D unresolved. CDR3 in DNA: TGTGCCAGCAAAGGGCCCGAGACCCAGTACTTC. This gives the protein CASKGPETQYF.